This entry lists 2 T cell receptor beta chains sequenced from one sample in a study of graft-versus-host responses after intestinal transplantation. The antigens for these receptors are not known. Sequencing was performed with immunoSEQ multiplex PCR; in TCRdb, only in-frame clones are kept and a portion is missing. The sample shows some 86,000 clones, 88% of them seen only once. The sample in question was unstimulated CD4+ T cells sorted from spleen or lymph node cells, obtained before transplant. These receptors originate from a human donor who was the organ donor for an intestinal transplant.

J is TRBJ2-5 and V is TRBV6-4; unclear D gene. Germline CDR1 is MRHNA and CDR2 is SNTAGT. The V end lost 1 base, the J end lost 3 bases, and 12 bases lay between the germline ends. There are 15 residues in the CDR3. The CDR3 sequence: CASSDCIRVKETQYF. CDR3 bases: TGTGCCAGCAGTGACTGTATAAGAGTAAAAGAGACCCAGTACTTC.

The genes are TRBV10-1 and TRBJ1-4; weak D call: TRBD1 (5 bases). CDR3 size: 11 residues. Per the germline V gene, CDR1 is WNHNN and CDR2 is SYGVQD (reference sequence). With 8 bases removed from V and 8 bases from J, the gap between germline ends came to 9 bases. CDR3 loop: CASQGYEKLFF. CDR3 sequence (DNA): TGCGCCAGCCAGGGTTACGAAAAACTGTTTTTT.